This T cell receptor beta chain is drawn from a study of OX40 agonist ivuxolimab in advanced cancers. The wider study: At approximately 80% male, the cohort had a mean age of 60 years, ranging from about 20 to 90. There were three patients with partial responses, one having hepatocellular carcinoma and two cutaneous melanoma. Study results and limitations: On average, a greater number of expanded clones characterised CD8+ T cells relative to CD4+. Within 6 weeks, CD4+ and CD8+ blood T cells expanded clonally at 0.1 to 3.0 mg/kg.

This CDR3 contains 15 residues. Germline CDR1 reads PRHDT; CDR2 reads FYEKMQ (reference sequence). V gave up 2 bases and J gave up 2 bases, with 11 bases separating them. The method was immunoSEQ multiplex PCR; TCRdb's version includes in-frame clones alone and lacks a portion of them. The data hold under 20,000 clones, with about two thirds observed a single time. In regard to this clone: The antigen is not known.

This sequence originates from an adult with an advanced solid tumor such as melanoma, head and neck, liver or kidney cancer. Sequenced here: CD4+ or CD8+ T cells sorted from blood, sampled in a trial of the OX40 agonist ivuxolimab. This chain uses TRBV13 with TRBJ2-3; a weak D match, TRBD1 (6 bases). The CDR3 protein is CASSLRGQHTDTQYF. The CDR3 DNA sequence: TGTGCCAGCAGCTTAAGAGGACAGCACACAGATACGCAGTATTTT.